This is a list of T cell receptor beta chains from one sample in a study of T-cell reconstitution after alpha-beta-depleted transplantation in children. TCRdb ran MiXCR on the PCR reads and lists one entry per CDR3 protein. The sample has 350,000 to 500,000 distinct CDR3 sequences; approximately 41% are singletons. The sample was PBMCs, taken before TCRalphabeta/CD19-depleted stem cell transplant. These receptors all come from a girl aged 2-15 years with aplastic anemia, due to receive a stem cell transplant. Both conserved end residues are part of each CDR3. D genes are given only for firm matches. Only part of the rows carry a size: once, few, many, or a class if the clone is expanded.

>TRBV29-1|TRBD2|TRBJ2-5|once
TGCAGCGCCCGGGTAGCTAGCGGGATGGTTCTAGAGACCCAGTACTTC
CSARVASGMVLETQYF
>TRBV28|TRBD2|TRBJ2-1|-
TGTGCCAGCAGTTTCTGGACTAGCGGGAGTTTTTACAATGAGCAGTTCTTC
CASSFWTSGSFYNEQFF
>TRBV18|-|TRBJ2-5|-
TGTGCCAGCCGGGGGTTTCAAGAGACCCAGTACTTC
CASRGFQETQYF
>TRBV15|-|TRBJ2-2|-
TGTGCCACCAGCAGAGACGGAGCAACCGGGGAGCTGTTTTTT
CATSRDGATGELFF
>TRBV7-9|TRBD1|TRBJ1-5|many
TGTGCCAGCAGCTTATCGTCCGACAGGGGTGGTCAGCCCCAGCATTTT
CASSLSSDRGGQPQHF
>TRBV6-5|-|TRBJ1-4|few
TGTGCCAGCAGTTACTCGAACCATGGCGCTAATGAAAAACTGTTTTTT
CASSYSNHGANEKLFF
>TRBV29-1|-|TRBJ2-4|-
TGCAGCGTTGCCGTAGGGGGGAGTTCGAACATTCAGTACTTC
CSVAVGGSSNIQYF
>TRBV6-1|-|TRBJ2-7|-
TGTGCCAGCAGTCATCCTCGGTCCGGGGTTTACCACTACGAGCAGTACTTC
CASSHPRSGVYHYEQYF
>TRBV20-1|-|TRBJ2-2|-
TGCAGTGCTAGATTCCAGGGCGACACGGAGCTGTTTTTT
CSARFQGDTELFF
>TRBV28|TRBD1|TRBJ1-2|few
TGTGCCAGCAGTACGACAGGGACGGACTATGGCTACACCTTC
CASSTTGTDYGYTF
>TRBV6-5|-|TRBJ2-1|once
TGTGCCACTGGGCGGGCGGACAATGAGCAGTTCTTC
CATGRADNEQFF
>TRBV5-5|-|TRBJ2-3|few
TGTGCCAGCAGCTTGTTGGTGGCAGATACGCAGTATTTT
CASSLLVADTQYF
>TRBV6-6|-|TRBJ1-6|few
TGTGCCAGCAGTTACCCCTTCGAGTCACCCCTCCACTTT
CASSYPFESPLHF
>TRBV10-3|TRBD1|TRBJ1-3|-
TGTGCCATCAGCGGACAGGAAGGAATCGGAAACACCATATATTTT
CAISGQEGIGNTIYF
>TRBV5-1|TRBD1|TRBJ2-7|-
TGCGCCAGCAGCTCAAGACAGGGGGCCAACTACGAGCAGTACTTC
CASSSRQGANYEQYF
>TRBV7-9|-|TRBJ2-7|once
TGTGCCAGCAGCCCTCCAGCCGGCAGGGGAAACTACGAGCAGTACTTC
CASSPPAGRGNYEQYF
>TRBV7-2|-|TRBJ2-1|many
TGTGCCAGCAGCTTAGCAGGCGGGTACTACAATGAGCAGTTCTTC
CASSLAGGYYNEQFF
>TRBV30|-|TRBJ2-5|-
TGTGCCTGGAGTCCCACAGGGTTGGGGGAGACCCAGTACTTC
CAWSPTGLGETQYF
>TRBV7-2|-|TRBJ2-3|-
TGTGCCAGCAGCTTGGGTAGGCATACGCAGTATTTT
CASSLGRHTQYF
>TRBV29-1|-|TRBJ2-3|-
TGCAGCGTTGATTTGGGTCCCGGACTCAGCACAGATACGCAGTATTTT
CSVDLGPGLSTDTQYF
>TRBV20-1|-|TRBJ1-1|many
TGCAGTGCTAGAGGACAGCACACTGAAGCTTTCTTT
CSARGQHTEAFF
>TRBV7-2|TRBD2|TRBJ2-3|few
TGTGCCAGCAGCTCCGGACTAGCGGGAGGGTCAGATACGCAGTATTTT
CASSSGLAGGSDTQYF
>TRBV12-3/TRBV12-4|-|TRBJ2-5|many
TGTGCCAGCAGCCCTACAGGTGGGGAGGAGACCCAGTACTTC
CASSPTGGEETQYF
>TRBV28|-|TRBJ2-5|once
TGTGCCAGCAGTTTACAGCGCGATAGGGAGACCCAGTACTTC
CASSLQRDRETQYF
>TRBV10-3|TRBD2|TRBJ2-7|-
TGTGCCATCAGCCCGTCTCCTAGCGGGTCCTACGAGCAGTACTTC
CAISPSPSGSYEQYF
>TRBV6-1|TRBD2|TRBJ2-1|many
TGTGCCAGCACTACCTCACGACTAGCGGGGAATGAGCAGTTCTTC
CASTTSRLAGNEQFF
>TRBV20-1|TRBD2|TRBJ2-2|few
TGCAGTGCTCCGACTAGCGGGATGGCCGGGGAGCTGTTTTTT
CSAPTSGMAGELFF
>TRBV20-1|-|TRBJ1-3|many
TGCAGTGCTAGAGATCCGGGGGTAGGCGGAAACACCATATATTTT
CSARDPGVGGNTIYF
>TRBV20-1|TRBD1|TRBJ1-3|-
TGCAGTGCTAGGGGGTCCGGGACAGGCAGAAACACCATATATTTT
CSARGSGTGRNTIYF
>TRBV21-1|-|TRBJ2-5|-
TGTGCCAGCAGCAAGCCCGGTAGGGGGGCGGGAGAGCCCCTACGAGAGACCCAGTACTTC
CASSKPGRGAGEPLRETQYF
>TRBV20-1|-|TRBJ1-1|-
TGCAGTGCTTTCTTGAACACTGAAGCTTTCTTT
CSAFLNTEAFF
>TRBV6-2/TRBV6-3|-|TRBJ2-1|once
TGTGCCAGCAGTTACAGCAGCTTGCGGGAGCAGTTCTTC
CASSYSSLREQFF
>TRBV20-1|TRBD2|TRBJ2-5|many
TGCAGTGCTAGAGGACTAGCGGGAGGGCAAGAGACCCAGTACTTC
CSARGLAGGQETQYF
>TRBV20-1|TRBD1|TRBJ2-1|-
TGCAGTGCTAGGAGGGGGCGGACAGGGAGCTCCTACAATGAGCAGTTCTTC
CSARRGRTGSSYNEQFF
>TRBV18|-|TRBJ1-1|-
TGTGCCAGCTCGCGTCTGGTGAGCACTGAAGCTTTCTTT
CASSRLVSTEAFF
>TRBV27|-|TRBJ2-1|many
TGTGCCAGCAGTAAGAGCTCCTACAATGAGCAGTTCTTC
CASSKSSYNEQFF
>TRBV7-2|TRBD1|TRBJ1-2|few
TGTGCCAGCAGCACCCAGGACAGGAGCTATGGCTACACCTTC
CASSTQDRSYGYTF
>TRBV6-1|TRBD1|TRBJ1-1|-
TGTGCCAGCTTCGTTAAGGGGGCTAGCACTGAAGCTTTCTTT
CASFVKGASTEAFF
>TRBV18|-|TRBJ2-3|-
TGTGCCAGCTCACCACAGGCGGACGGTCTATACACAGATACGCAGTATTTT
CASSPQADGLYTDTQYF
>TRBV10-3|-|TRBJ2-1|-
TGTGCCATCAGTGAGTCTAGAGGGGGTGTATCCTACAATGAGCAGTTCTTC
CAISESRGGVSYNEQFF
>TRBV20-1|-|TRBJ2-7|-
TGCAGTGCTAGGGACTTCACTTCGACCTACGAGCAGTACTTC
CSARDFTSTYEQYF
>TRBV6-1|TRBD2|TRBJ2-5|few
TGTGCCAGCAGTATGGGGGGGAGGGACCGGACCCAGTACTTC
CASSMGGRDRTQYF
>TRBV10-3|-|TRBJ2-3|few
TGTGCCATCAGTGCTAGACAGGAGAAGACGCAGTATTTT
CAISARQEKTQYF
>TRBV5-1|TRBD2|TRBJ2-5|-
TGCGCCAGCAGCTTGGGGGTTGGCGGGAGTTTTGGAGAGACCCAGTACTTC
CASSLGVGGSFGETQYF
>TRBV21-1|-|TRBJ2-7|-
TGTGCCAGCAGCAACACGGGATTCCGGGACAGGGGGGAGGAGCAGTACTTC
CASSNTGFRDRGEEQYF
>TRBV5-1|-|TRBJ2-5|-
TGTGCCAGCAGCTTAGGCCCCTCTCAAGAGACCCAGTACTTC
CASSLGPSQETQYF
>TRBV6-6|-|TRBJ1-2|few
TGTGCCAGCAGTCCCCCCCTTTCCTATGGCTACACCTTC
CASSPPLSYGYTF
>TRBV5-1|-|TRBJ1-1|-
TGCGCCAGCAGCTTGTCAGGGAATACTGTAGCTTTCTTT
CASSLSGNTVAFF
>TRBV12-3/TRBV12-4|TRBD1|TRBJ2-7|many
TGTGCCAGCAGTTTAAGATTGATGGGGGGACAGGGGCGGTACGAGCAGTACTTC
CASSLRLMGGQGRYEQYF
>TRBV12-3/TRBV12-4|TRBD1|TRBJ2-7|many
TGTGCCAGCAGTCCGAAAAAGGGACAGGGAGCCTACGAGCAGTACTTC
CASSPKKGQGAYEQYF
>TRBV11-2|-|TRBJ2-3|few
TGTGCCAGCAGCTTAGATGGCAGGACTAGCACAGATACGCAGTATTTT
CASSLDGRTSTDTQYF
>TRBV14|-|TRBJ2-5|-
TGTGCCAGCAGCCAAGATCGGGCAGTTGGGACCCAGTACTTC
CASSQDRAVGTQYF
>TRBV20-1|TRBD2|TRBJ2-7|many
TGCAGTGCCCCCCAGGGAAGGCTAGCGGGAGGCTACCTCTACGAGCAGTACTTC
CSAPQGRLAGGYLYEQYF